The clone carrying this T cell receptor beta chain has a single count. What it binds is unknown. TCRdb's copy holds only in-frame clones and misses some; the assay was immunoSEQ multiplex PCR. The profile shows 2 million to 2.5 million clones, approximately 93% of them singletons. This entry comes from a study of shared clonotypes between healthy human individuals. Findings and caveats of the study: Only blood was sampled, and tissue TCR repertoires likely differ from blood ones.

Sequenced material: naive CD4+ T cells from PBMCs. The subset here: CD45RA+ positively selected. The sequence came from a man aged 18 to 35 in good health. Some clones in this sample may be carry-over from other donors' samples.

Here the CDR3 DNA reads TGTGCCAGCAGCTTAATCCCCCAGGGGACGGTAGCCGGGGAGCTGTTTTTT. Translated, it gives CASSLIPQGTVAGELFF. This chain joins TRBV7-3 and TRBJ2-2; possibly TRBD1 for D (6 bases). The CDR3 consists of 17 residues. The germline CDR1 and CDR2 sequences are SGHTA and FQGTGA. The germline V and J ends were trimmed by 1 base and 6 bases, with 18 bases remaining between them.